The 4 T cell receptor beta chains given below trace back to one sample, sequenced in a study of T cell responses to AZD1222 COVID-19 vaccine. Clones were read by immunoSEQ multiplex PCR, and TCRdb kept only the in-frame ones, dropping some. The sample has approximately 160,000 clones; under 95% are singletons. The sequences come from peripheral blood, collected 28 days after the second AZD1222 dose. These receptors were obtained from an adult who received the AZD1222 COVID-19 vaccine.

The gene calls are TRBV6-1 and TRBJ2-1; no clear D gene. The V end was cut by 1 base, the J end by 2 bases, with 3 bases between. The CDR3 extends over 13 amino acids. Germline V gene lookup returns CDR1 MNHNS and CDR2 SASEGT. The CDR3 sequence is CASSEVPYNEQFF. The CDR3 coding sequence is TGTGCCAGCAGTGAAGTCCCCTACAATGAGCAGTTCTTC.

The chain is built from TRBV14 and TRBJ1-2; D is unresolved. The V end lost 1 base, the J end lost 4 bases, and 7 bases lay between the germline ends. The germline gives CDR1 SGHDN, CDR2 FVKESK. This CDR3 spans 13 amino acids. CDR3 sequence reads: CASSQGVTYGYTF. CDR3 nucleotides: TGTGCCAGCAGCCAAGGGGTAACCTATGGCTACACCTTC.

V and J are TRBV7-9 and TRBJ1-3, with D possibly TRBD1 on 5 matching bases. Germline CDR1 SEHNR, CDR2 FQNEAQ (reference sequence). This CDR3 is 18 amino acids long. Trimming removed 5 bases from V and 5 bases from J, with 25 bases in between. CDR3 DNA sequence: TGTGCCAGCAGCCAAGGACAACGGGAATTCCTTTTCAGAAACACCATATATTTT. Residues: CASSQGQREFLFRNTIYF.

V is TRBV28 and J is TRBJ1-6; D possibly corresponds to TRBD1 (6 bases). The V end was cut by 5 bases, the J end by 4 bases, with 12 bases between. This CDR3 is 15 amino acids long. In germline, CDR1 is MDHEN, CDR2 SYDVKM. The CDR3 here is CASSPPDSYNSPLHF. As DNA, the CDR3 is TGTGCCAGCAGTCCCCCGGACAGTTATAATTCACCCCTCCACTTT.